One and the same sample provided the 9 T cell receptor beta chains below, sequenced in a study of regulatory T cells in long-lasting Graves disease. Documented time point: newly diagnosed GD, antithyroid drugs for less than 3 months. The TCR library was made from RNA extracted from PBMCs. Both iRepertoire HTBI primers and Arm-PCR of CDR3 regions were used to build the TCR beta libraries. TCRdb reprocessed the multiplex PCR reads via MiXCR and lists one record per CDR3 protein. The sample includes hundreds of thousands of distinct CDR3 sequences, approximately 13% of them seen just once. These sequences were also reported in another study, on T cells in Graves' hyperthyroidism and ophthalmopathy.

The sequences come from peripheral blood mononuclear cells (PBMCs), collected at new diagnosis, from a patient treated with antithyroid drugs. The receptors originated from a man aged 30 to 45 with Graves disease.

This clonotype occurred many times. This chain uses TRBV6-1 with TRBJ2-7; TRBD2 matches at 9 bases. Germline V lookup: CDR1 MNHNS, CDR2 SASEGT. Trimming took 4 bases from V and 1 from J; bases not matched to a gene: 5. The CDR3 length is 15 residues. CDR3 nucleotide sequence: TGTGCCAGCAGTGCCGGGACTAGCTATTCCTACGAGCAGTACTTC. This gives the protein CASSAGTSYSYEQYF.

A remark on this clonotype: A much larger clone lies a single base off, so this may be a read error. This chain connects TRBV6-5 to TRBJ2-3; D may be TRBD1 or TRBD2 (5 bases each). The CDR3 has 18 amino acids. The germline gives CDR1 MNHEY, CDR2 SVGAGI. The CDR3 loop reads CASSYSLGRTASGDTRYF. The CDR3 DNA is TGTGCCAGCAGTTACTCTCTGGGGCGGACCGCGTCCGGGGATACGCGGTATTTT.

This clonotype occurred a few times. The chain uses TRBV6-5 and TRBJ2-7; D is undetermined. The V and J ends lost 0 bases and 2 bases respectively, with 8 bases between them. This CDR3 spans 14 amino acids. Germline values: CDR1 MNHEY, CDR2 SVGAGI. CDR3: CASSYSTLTYEQYF. In DNA form, the CDR3 reads TGTGCCAGCAGTTACTCGACGCTTACCTACGAGCAGTACTTC.

The chain joins TRBV7-9 to TRBJ2-2, with D unresolved. The germline V gene encodes CDR1 SEHNR and CDR2 FQNEAQ (reference sequence). The CDR3 is 12 residues long. With 1 base removed from V and 10 bases from J, the gap between germline ends came to 7 bases. The CDR3 protein is CASSLEIKELFF. DNA of the CDR3: TGTGCCAGCAGCTTAGAAATAAAGGAGCTGTTTTTT. Combining the CDR3 with reference TRBV7-9 and TRBJ2-2 gives the whole variable domain DTGVSQNPRHKITKRGQNVTFRCDPISEHNRLYWYRQTLGQGPEFLTYFQNEAQLEKSRLLSDRFSAERPKGSFSTLEIQRTEQGDSAMYLCASSLEIKELFFGEGSRLTVL.

The table lists this clonotype with many counts. The chain combines TRBV11-2 with TRBJ2-3, with D tentatively TRBD1 (5 bases). Germline lookup yields CDR1 SGHAT and CDR2 FQNNGV. The CDR3 length is 14 residues. Deletions cut 2 bases from V and 4 bases from J, with 10 bases between. CDR3 nucleotide sequence: TGTGCCAGCAGCTTACTGCAGGGCGCAGATACGCAGTATTTT. This encodes CASSLLQGADTQYF.

This clonotype has at least ten counts. The rearrangement joins TRBV5-1 to TRBJ2-7; D is perhaps TRBD1 (5 bases). The germline V and J ends were trimmed by 2 bases and 6 bases, with 9 bases remaining between them. The CDR3 is 12 amino acids. CDR1 is SGHRS and CDR2 is YFSETQ in the germline V gene. The CDR3 DNA follows: TGCGCCAGCAGCTTCGACAGTTTCGAGCAGTACTTC. This codes for CASSFDSFEQYF.

The rearrangement links TRBV24-1 to TRBJ2-5, with D hard to call. The CDR3 sequence is 12 residues long. The germline V and J ends were trimmed by 1 base and 5 bases, with 4 bases remaining between them. The germline gives CDR1 KGHDR, CDR2 SFDVKD. This chain's CDR3 is CATSDFPETQYF. The CDR3 coding sequence is TGTGCCACCAGTGATTTTCCGGAGACCCAGTACTTC.

On this clonotype: Its ends do not fully match the called genes, so a read error is possible. The chain combines TRBV10-3 with TRBJ2-3; maybe TRBD2 (7 bases). The CDR3 sequence is 15 residues long. Per germline, CDR1 ENHRY and CDR2 SYGVKD. The CDR3: CAVSAGGRGTDTQYF. In nucleotides, the CDR3 is TGTGCCGTCAGTGCCGGGGGGCGCGGGACAGATACGCAGTATTTT.

This clonotype occurred many times. J is TRBJ2-7 and V is TRBV11-2; D call uncertain. Looked up from germline, CDR1 is SGHAT and CDR2 is FQNNGV. Trimming removed 3 bases from V and 4 bases from J, with 7 bases in between. There are 12 residues in the CDR3. The CDR3 coding sequence is TGTGCCAGCAGCTTGGGCCTTTACGAGCAGTACTTC. This translates into CASSLGLYEQYF.